This TCR beta chain was captured by sequencing in a study of OX40 agonist ivuxolimab in advanced cancers. Findings and caveats of the study: Expanded clones were, on average, more numerous in CD8+ T cells than in CD4+.

Concerning this clone: Its target is not known.

Profiled with immunoSEQ multiplex PCR; TCRdb holds only in-frame clones, not every one. The table shows 90,000 to 100,000 clones, with approximately 90% occurring only once. This TCR derives from an adult with an advanced solid tumor such as melanoma, head and neck, liver or kidney cancer. The sample here was CD4+ or CD8+ T cells sorted from blood, taken in a trial of the OX40 agonist ivuxolimab.

The CDR3 here is CAWSSVDEQFF. CDR3 coding DNA: TGTGCCTGGAGTTCCGTGGATGAGCAGTTCTTC. This chain connects TRBV30 to TRBJ2-1; D is unresolved. The germline gives CDR1 GTSNPN, CDR2 SVGIG (reference sequence). Deletions cut 2 bases from V and 8 bases from J, with 7 bases between. The CDR3 has 11 residues.